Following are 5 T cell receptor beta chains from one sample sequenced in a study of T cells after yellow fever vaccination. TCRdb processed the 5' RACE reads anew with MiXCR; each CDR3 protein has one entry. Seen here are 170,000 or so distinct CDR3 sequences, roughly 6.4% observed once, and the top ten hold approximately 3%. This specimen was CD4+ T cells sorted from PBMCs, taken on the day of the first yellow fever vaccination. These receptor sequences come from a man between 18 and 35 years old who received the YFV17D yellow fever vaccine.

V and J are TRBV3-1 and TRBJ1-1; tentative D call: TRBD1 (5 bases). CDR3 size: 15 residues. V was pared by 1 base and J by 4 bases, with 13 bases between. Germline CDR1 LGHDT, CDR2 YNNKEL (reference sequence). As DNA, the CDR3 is TGTGCCAGCAGCCAAGTATGGCAGGGAAGCACTGAAGCTTTCTTT. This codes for CASSQVWQGSTEAFF.

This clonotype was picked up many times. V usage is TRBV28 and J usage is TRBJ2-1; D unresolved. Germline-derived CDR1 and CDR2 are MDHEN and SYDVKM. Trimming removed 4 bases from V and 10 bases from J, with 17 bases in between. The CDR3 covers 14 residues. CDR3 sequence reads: CASSSHALSGEQFF. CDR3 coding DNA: TGTGCCAGCAGTTCCCATGCCTTGTCCGGGGAGCAGTTCTTC.

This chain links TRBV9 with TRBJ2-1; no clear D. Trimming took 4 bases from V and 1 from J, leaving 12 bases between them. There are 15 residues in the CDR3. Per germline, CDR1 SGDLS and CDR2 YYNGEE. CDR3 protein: CASSPLGGSYNEQFF. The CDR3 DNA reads TGTGCCAGCAGCCCCTTGGGTGGGTCCTACAATGAGCAGTTCTTC.

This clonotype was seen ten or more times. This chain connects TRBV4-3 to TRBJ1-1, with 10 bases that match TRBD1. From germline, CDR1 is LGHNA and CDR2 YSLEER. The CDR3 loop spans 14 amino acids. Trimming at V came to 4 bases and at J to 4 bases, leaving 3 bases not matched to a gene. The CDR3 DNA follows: TGCGCCAGCAGCCTTAGGACAGGGGGCACTGAAGCTTTCTTT. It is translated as CASSLRTGGTEAFF.

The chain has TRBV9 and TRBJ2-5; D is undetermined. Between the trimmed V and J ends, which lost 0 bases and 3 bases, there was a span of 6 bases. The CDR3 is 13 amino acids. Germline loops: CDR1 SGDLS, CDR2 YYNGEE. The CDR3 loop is CASSVGAEETQYF. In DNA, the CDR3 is TGTGCCAGCAGCGTAGGGGCAGAAGAGACCCAGTACTTC. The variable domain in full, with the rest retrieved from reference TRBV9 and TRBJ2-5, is DSGVTQTPKHLITATGQRVTLRCSPRSGDLSVYWYQQSLDQGLQFLIQYYNGEERAKGNILERFSAQQFPDLHSELNLSSLELGDSALYFCASSVGAEETQYFGPGTRLLVL.